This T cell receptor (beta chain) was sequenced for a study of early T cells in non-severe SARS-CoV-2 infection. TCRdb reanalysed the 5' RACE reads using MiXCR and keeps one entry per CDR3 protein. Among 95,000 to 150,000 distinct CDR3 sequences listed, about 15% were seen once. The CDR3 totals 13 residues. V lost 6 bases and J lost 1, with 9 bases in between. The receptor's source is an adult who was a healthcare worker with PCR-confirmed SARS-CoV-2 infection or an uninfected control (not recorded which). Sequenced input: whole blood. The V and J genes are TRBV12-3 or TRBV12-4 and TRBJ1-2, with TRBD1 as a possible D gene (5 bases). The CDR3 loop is CASRMTVNYGYTF. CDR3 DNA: TGTGCCAGCAGGATGACAGTTAACTATGGCTACACCTTC.